This TCR beta chain was captured by sequencing in a study of synovial regulatory T cells in juvenile arthritis. Findings and limits, study-wide: Synovial Teff and blood CPL repertoires partially overlapped with iaTreg TCR repertoires, which were largely patient-private.

TCRdb keeps only in-frame clones here, not all; method: immunoSEQ multiplex PCR. This sample's clone table lists 9,500 to 10,000 clones. CDR1 is ENHRY and CDR2 is SYGVKD in the germline V gene. The CDR3 has 14 residues. No DNA has been recorded. Remarks on this clone: As yet, its antigen is unknown.

V usage is TRBV10-3 and J usage is TRBJ1-1; no DNA is available, so the TRBD1 call from TCRdb remains unchecked. The origin of this receptor is a donor younger than 30 with juvenile idiopathic arthritis. Sequences were obtained from Treg cells from blood. Noted subset: remaining (HLA-DR-negative) circulating blood Treg cells. The CDR3 reads CAIRGQGGNTEAFF.